The T cell receptor (beta chain) under discussion was sequenced for a study of type 1 regulatory T cells. This clonotype was observed at least ten times. The antigen is not known. The CDR3 is 13 amino acids. V gave up 4 bases and J gave up 8 bases, with 15 bases separating them. Germline V gene data show CDR1 as SGDLS and CDR2 as YYNGEE. TCRdb re-analysed the reads in MiXCR, keeping a single row per CDR3 protein. In the table there are tens of thousands of distinct CDR3 sequences, 10% to 15% of which are singletons. V is TRBV9 and J is TRBJ1-1; possibly TRBD1 for D (5 bases). This sequence originates from a human donor in good health. The sequenced sample was cultured non-Tr1 T cells, either the whole culture or a sorted T cell fraction (not recorded which). CDR3 bases: TGTGCCAGCAGCTCTGGGGGTTTAGGAGAAGCTTTCTTT. Its translation: CASSSGGLGEAFF.